This entry is about one T cell receptor beta chain. The data originate from a study of blood T cell repertoires in COVID-19. For the study at large: Sites across the United States, Italy and Spain contributed samples from acute and convalescent COVID-19. The analysed material was cDNA or gDNA that came from T cells, B-cell-depleted T cells, or PBMCs.

Trimming at V came to 6 bases and at J to 4 bases, leaving 15 bases not matched to a gene. The CDR3 runs to 17 residues. Germline V gives CDR1 SNHLY, CDR2 FYNNEI. The cohort comprised adults aged roughly 18 to 95 years residing in 20 to 30 US areas. Each participant's cohort was designated according to participant-reported clinical history. Only in-frame clones appear in the TCRdb table, and some are missing; sequencing was by immunoSEQ multiplex PCR. The data contain about 340,000 clones, under 95% of them singletons. The chain carries TRBV2 and TRBJ2-5; 9 bases map to TRBD1. This TCR was recovered from a woman younger than 45 who had recovered from COVID-19. The sample taken for sequencing was PBMCs or T cells enriched from blood (not recorded which). CDR3 DNA sequence: TGTGCCAGCAGATCGCTGCTCGGACAGGGGATGGGAGAGACCCAGTACTTC. Protein product: CASRSLLGQGMGETQYF.